This T cell receptor (beta chain) is drawn from a study of stem cell transplantation in POMP-related autoinflammatory disease. Study overall: Hypothesis: faulty thymoproteasomes impair CD8+ T-cell selection, skewing TRB repertoires.

Here immunoSEQ multiplex PCR was the method, and the copy in TCRdb shows in-frame clones only, minus some. The table shows over 60,000 clones, with approximately 90% occurring only once. The CDR3 is made up of 15 amino acids. With 2 bases removed from V and 0 bases from J, the gap between germline ends came to 8 bases. Germline CDR1 and CDR2: SGHRS and YFSETQ. The clonotype originates from a human patient with POMP-related autoinflammation and immune dysregulation (PRAID). The graft donor may be the source of some T cells. The sequencing here drew on CD4+ T cells from PBMCs, taken after stem cell transplantation. The chain joins TRBV5-1 to TRBJ2-2; maybe TRBD1 (6 bases). The DNA for the CDR3 is TGCGCCAGCAGCTTACAGGGATCGAACACCGGGGAGCTGTTTTTT. Translating gives CASSLQGSNTGELFF.